The rows below give T cell receptor beta chains drawn from one sample of a study of T cells in Graves' hyperthyroidism and ophthalmopathy. Each CDR3 protein is one row after TCRdb ran MiXCR on the multiplex PCR reads. Of hundreds of thousands of distinct CDR3 sequences detected, roughly 13% appear once; the ten largest clones hold 9.2%. What was sequenced was blood. Source of these receptors: a woman aged 18-35 years with Graves' hyperthyroidism. CDR3s include the opening cysteine and the closing phenylalanine or tryptophan. D genes are given only for firm matches. A clone size is listed for some rows: how often the clone was seen (once, few, many), or a class if it is expanded.

clone_size j_call v_call d_call cdr3_nt cdr3_aa
many TRBJ2-5 TRBV3-1 . TGTGCCAGCAGCCTCCGGAGGGGGGGGGCAGAGACCCAGTACTTC CASSLRRGGAETQYF
many TRBJ2-2 TRBV27 . TGTGCCAGCACTCTTCGTGGGGGCGGGGTAGGAACCGGGGAGCTGTTTTTT CASTLRGGGVGTGELFF
many TRBJ1-5 TRBV27 TRBD1 TGTGCCAGCAGTTCCTACAGGGGGCTAGGAAGCAATCAGCCCCAGCATTTT CASSSYRGLGSNQPQHF
. TRBJ2-2 TRBV9 . TGTGCCAGCAGCGTAGGTTTCCTGGGAACCGGGGAGCTGTTTTTT CASSVGFLGTGELFF
few TRBJ1-3 TRBV27 . TGTGCCAGCAGCTCACAGGGCCGCTCTGGAAACACCATATATTTT CASSSQGRSGNTIYF
few TRBJ2-7 TRBV19 TRBD2 TGTGCCAGTAGTATAGCGTCCCAGCGGGGATCCTACGAGCAGTACTTC CASSIASQRGSYEQYF
. TRBJ2-2 TRBV2 TRBD1 TGTGCCAGCAGATTCTTACAGGGGACCGGGGAGCTGTTTTTT CASRFLQGTGELFF
many TRBJ2-7 TRBV7-8 . TGTGCCAGCAGCATGACTGAGGGAGGTTCCTACGAGCAGTACTTC CASSMTEGGSYEQYF
many TRBJ2-3 TRBV20-1 TRBD1 TGCATCGAGGGGGCGGTCACAGATACGCAGTATTTT CIEGAVTDTQYF
. TRBJ1-4 TRBV20-1 . TGCAGCCTCACGGGGGGTCCTCCAGGTGAAAAACTGTTTTTT CSLTGGPPGEKLFF
many TRBJ2-1 TRBV11-2 TRBD2 TGTGCCAGCAGCTTAGAACTAGCGGGAGTTCATGAGCAGTTCTTC CASSLELAGVHEQFF
few TRBJ2-3 TRBV6-2/TRBV6-3 . TGTGCCAGCAGTCGGGACCGAGGGGGCACAGATACGCAGTATTTT CASSRDRGGTDTQYF
many TRBJ1-1 TRBV12-3/TRBV12-4 . TGTGCCAGCAGAGAGGGGAACACTGAAGCTTTCTTT CASREGNTEAFF
many TRBJ2-2 TRBV7-9 . TGTGCCAGCAGCTTTCTGACAGAGCTGAACACCGGGGAGCTGTTTTTT CASSFLTELNTGELFF
many TRBJ2-1 TRBV11-2 . TGTGCCAGCAGTACATTACGGGACAACTACAATGAGCAGTTCTTC CASSTLRDNYNEQFF
. TRBJ2-3 TRBV20-1 . TGCAGTGCCAAGGGGCCTAGCACAGATACGCAGTATTTT CSAKGPSTDTQYF
many TRBJ1-5 TRBV2 TRBD1 TGTGCCAGTGGGGGGACAGGCAATCAGCCCCAGCATTTT CASGGTGNQPQHF
many TRBJ2-3 TRBV7-9 . TGTGCCAGCAGCCCCGTTTTAGGAGCTAGCACAGATACGCAGTATTTT CASSPVLGASTDTQYF
many TRBJ2-3 TRBV4-1 TRBD2 TGCGCCAGCAGCCAAGACCCTAGCGGGAGAGGGGATACGCAGTATTTT CASSQDPSGRGDTQYF
few TRBJ2-1 TRBV7-9 TRBD1 TGTGCCAGCAGCCCGTGGACAGGACGGCACAATGAGCAGTTCTTC CASSPWTGRHNEQFF
. TRBJ2-6 TRBV18 TRBD1 TGTGCCAGCTCACCGACAGGGATCGGGGCCAACGTCCTGACTTTC CASSPTGIGANVLTF
. TRBJ2-7 TRBV20-1 . TGCAGTGCTAGTGATAGGGAGTCCTACGAGCAGTACTTC CSASDRESYEQYF
many TRBJ1-5 TRBV3-1 . TGTGCCAGCAGCCAAGATCCCTCTAGCAATCAGCCCCAGCATTTT CASSQDPSSNQPQHF
many TRBJ1-1 TRBV4-1 . TGCGCCAGCAGCCAAGGGGAGGCGTTAAACACTGAAGCTTTCTTT CASSQGEALNTEAFF
. TRBJ1-1 TRBV19 . TGTGCCAGTACCAGGGGACTGCTGAACACTGAAGCTTTCTTT CASTRGLLNTEAFF
. TRBJ1-5 TRBV28 . TGTGCCAGCAGTTTTGATGGGACGTATGATCAGCCCCAGCATTTT CASSFDGTYDQPQHF
many TRBJ2-2 TRBV5-1 . TGCGCCAGCAGCTTTTCAGGACATTTGACCGGGGAGCTGTTTTTT CASSFSGHLTGELFF
many TRBJ2-5 TRBV28 . TGTGCCAGTATCCCAGAAGGAATGATGGAGACCCAGTACTTC CASIPEGMMETQYF
many TRBJ2-5 TRBV28 TRBD1 TGTGCCTCGTCGACAGGGGGGGTCGAGACCCGGTACTTC CASSTGGVETRYF